The 28 T cell receptor beta chains below were found in one sample sequenced in a study of blood T cell repertoires in COVID-19. Sequencing used immunoSEQ multiplex PCR; TCRdb keeps in-frame clones, though not all of them. The sample shows 150,000 to 200,000 clones, roughly nine tenths of them seen only once. Sequences were obtained from peripheral blood. These receptors were obtained from a man aged 60-69 years with active or convalescent COVID-19.

The genes are TRBV2 and TRBJ2-1; possible D gene TRBD2, 6 bases. Trimming removed 10 bases at V and 1 base at J, with 14 bases between. The CDR3 contains 14 residues. CDR1 and CDR2 (germline): SNHLY, FYNNEI. The CDR3 bases are TGTGCCACCACCCCCGGGACTTCCTACAATGAGCAGTTCTTC. Translation: CATTPGTSYNEQFF.

The chain uses TRBV28 and TRBJ2-5; 8 bases align to TRBD2. Trimming removed 8 bases from V and 2 bases from J; junction bases left unmatched: 1. Looked up from germline, CDR1 is MDHEN and CDR2 is SYDVKM. CDR3 length equals 12 residues. The CDR3 nucleotides read TGTGCCAGCCGGGGGGGTCAAGAGACCCAGTACTTC. Encoded protein: CASRGGQETQYF.

This chain links TRBV10-3 with TRBJ1-6, with 7 bases fitting TRBD1. CDR1 is ENHRY and CDR2 is SYGVKD in the germline V gene. V lost 0 bases to trimming and J lost 10 bases; unmatched junction nucleotides: 12. The CDR3 covers 17 residues. CDR3 nucleotides: TGTGCCATCAGTGAGTCGAGAACAGGGGTTCTTTACTCACCCCTCCACTTT. This sequence encodes CAISESRTGVLYSPLHF.

The V gene is TRBV27, the J gene TRBJ2-2; 12 positions match TRBD1. Germline values: CDR1 MNHEY, CDR2 SMNVEV (reference sequence). CDR3 size: 16 residues. The trim removed 5 bases at V and 4 bases at J, leaving 5 bases unmatched. CDR3 sequence: CASSKGQGAGTGELFF. Written as DNA, the CDR3 is TGTGCCAGCAGTAAGGGACAGGGGGCGGGCACCGGGGAGCTGTTTTTT.

The chain uses TRBV13 and TRBJ2-1, with 12 bases lining up with TRBD2. Germline V gene lookup returns CDR1 PRHDT and CDR2 FYEKMQ (reference sequence). The V gene end was trimmed by 4 bases and the J gene end by 7 bases; junction bases not matched to a gene: 2. The CDR3 consists of 14 residues. The DNA of the CDR3 is TGTGCCAGCAGCTCACTAGCGGGAGGTAATGAGCAGTTCTTC. Translating gives CASSSLAGGNEQFF.

This chain links TRBV7-2 with TRBJ2-4, with TRBD1 matching 8 bases. Germline V gene sequence: CDR1 SGHTA, CDR2 FQGNSA. V was pared by 2 bases and J by 0 bases, with 9 bases of the junction left unmatched. This CDR3 spans 18 amino acids. This chain's CDR3 is CASSLSARGLLAKNIQYF. The DNA of the CDR3 is TGTGCCAGCAGCTTATCCGCCAGGGGGCTACTAGCCAAAAACATTCAGTACTTC.

The chain recombines TRBV4-1 with TRBJ2-1; 8 bases fit TRBD2. CDR3 length equals 15 residues. The junction had 6 bases not matched to a gene; V was cut back by 2 bases and J by 6 bases. From germline, CDR1 is MGHRA and CDR2 YSYEKL. The chain's CDR3 is CASSQQTRGGNEQFF. DNA of the CDR3: TGCGCCAGCAGCCAACAGACACGGGGGGGCAATGAGCAGTTCTTC.

This clone was seen a single time. In nucleotides, the CDR3 is TGTGCCAGCAGCTTAGCGACTAGCGGGGGGGCCTACGAGCAGTACTTC. Translation gives CASSLATSGGAYEQYF. This chain links TRBV7-8 with TRBJ2-7, with TRBD2 matching over 14 bases. Germline-derived CDR1 and CDR2 are SGHVS and FQNEAQ. The CDR3 spans 16 residues. J was trimmed by 2 bases and V by 0 bases; bases with no gene match: 0.

V gene TRBV12-3 or TRBV12-4 combines with J gene TRBJ1-2; 7 nucleotides line up with TRBD1. The CDR3 extends over 13 amino acids. J lost 3 bases, V lost 6 bases, and 4 bases had no gene match. CDR3: CASRSGTDYGYTF. CDR3 bases: TGTGCCAGCAGGTCCGGGACAGACTATGGCTACACCTTC.

The chain carries TRBV3-1 (or the pseudogene TRBV3-2) and TRBJ2-7; 9 bases are a match to TRBD1. Trimming removed 4 bases from V and 6 bases from J; junction bases left unmatched: 4. The CDR3 covers 13 residues. CDR1 is LGHDT, CDR2 YNNKEL, per germline (reference sequence). For the CDR3, the DNA is TGTGCCAGCAGCCCCACAGGGGGCGGCGAGCAGTACTTC. It yields the protein CASSPTGGGEQYF.

J is TRBJ1-2 and V is TRBV10-3; TRBD1 is a possible D gene (5 bases). The CDR3 covers 12 residues. Between the trimmed V and J ends, which lost 3 bases and 3 bases, there was a span of 5 bases. The V gene's germline CDR1 is ENHRY and CDR2 SYGVKD. The CDR3 bases are TGTGCCATCAGTGAACAGGACTATGGCTACACCTTC. Translated, it gives CAISEQDYGYTF.

This chain joins TRBV5-1 and TRBJ2-5; the D is unclear. V dropped 3 bases and J dropped 4 bases, with 7 bases sitting between them. CDR1 and CDR2 from the germline V gene are SGHRS and YFSETQ. The CDR3 sequence is 12 residues long. The CDR3 is CASSYPGETQYF. The CDR3 nucleotides read TGCGCCAGCAGCTACCCCGGAGAGACCCAGTACTTC.

The V gene is TRBV10-1, the J gene TRBJ2-1, with D possibly being TRBD2 (5 bases). Germline CDR1 is WNHNN and CDR2 is SYGVQD (reference sequence). V was shortened by 5 bases and J by 0 bases, with 11 bases between the two germline ends. The CDR3 is 15 amino acids. The CDR3 sequence: CASSNSGSSYNEQFF. As DNA, the CDR3 is TGCGCCAGCAGTAACAGCGGCAGCTCCTACAATGAGCAGTTCTTC.

The gene calls are TRBV11-2 and TRBJ2-1; unclear D gene. The CDR3 extends over 12 amino acids. V lost 4 bases and J lost 9, with 10 bases in between. The germline CDR1 and CDR2 sequences are SGHAT and FQNNGV. CDR3 bases: TGTGCCAGCAGCTACTACGGCGGTGAGCAGTTCTTC. It yields the protein CASSYYGGEQFF.

The chain employs TRBV20-1 and TRBJ2-1, with unresolved D. CDR3 length: 11 amino acids. Trimming pared 1 base from V and 8 bases from J, leaving 6 bases between. CDR1 and CDR2 from the germline V gene are DFQATT and SNEGSKA (reference sequence). For the CDR3, the DNA is TGCAGTGCTAGAGTGGAGTATGAGCAGTTCTTC. This codes for CSARVEYEQFF.

This clone came up once. The gene calls are TRBV6-5 and TRBJ1-1, with D uncertain. V gave up 8 bases and J gave up 1 base, with 11 bases separating them. The CDR3 totals 13 residues. Germline CDR1 is MNHEY and CDR2 is SVGAGI. The DNA for the CDR3 is TGTGCCAGCGGGAGCCTGGGGAACACTGAAGCTTTCTTT. Its protein is CASGSLGNTEAFF.

This clone was observed a single time. The chain has TRBV19 and TRBJ1-6; TRBD1 is a possible D gene (6 bases). In germline, CDR1 is LNHDA, CDR2 SQIVND (reference sequence). The germline V and J ends were trimmed by 1 base and 7 bases, with 8 bases remaining between them. The CDR3 has 14 amino acids. The CDR3 spells CASSIVGQNSPLHF. The CDR3 bases are TGTGCCAGTAGTATAGTAGGACAGAATTCACCCCTCCACTTT.

V usage is TRBV5-6 and J usage is TRBJ2-1, with 11 bases lining up with TRBD2. The V segment lost 4 bases and the J segment 6 bases; nucleotides outside the gene matches: 9. Germline loops: CDR1 SGHDT, CDR2 YYEEEE. The CDR3 has 16 residues. As DNA, the CDR3 is TGTGCCAGCAGCGCCACTAGCGGGAGTAATATCAATGAGCAGTTCTTC. This sequence encodes CASSATSGSNINEQFF. Filled out from reference TRBV5-6 and TRBJ2-1, the complete variable domain reads DAGVTQSPTHLIKTRGQQVTLRCSPKSGHDTVSWYQQALGQGPQFIFQYYEEEERQRGNFPDRFSGHQFPNYSSELNVNALLLGDSALYLCASSATSGSNINEQFFGPGTRLTVL.

This chain joins TRBV7-9 and TRBJ2-1, with 13 bases identical to TRBD2. There are 15 residues in the CDR3. V was clipped by 1 base and J by 8 bases; unmatched bases: 2. Germline CDR1 and CDR2: SEHNR and FQNEAQ (reference sequence). CDR3 residues: CASSLGTSGSYEQFF. CDR3 coding DNA: TGTGCCAGCAGCTTAGGGACTAGCGGGAGTTATGAGCAGTTCTTC. Complete variable domain (other parts from reference TRBV7-9 and TRBJ2-1): DTGVSQNPRHKITKRGQNVTFRCDPISEHNRLYWYRQTLGQGPEFLTYFQNEAQLEKSRLLSDRFSAERPKGSFSTLEIQRTEQGDSAMYLCASSLGTSGSYEQFFGPGTRLTVL.

The genes are TRBV9 and TRBJ1-6, with D possibly being TRBD1 (5 bases). The CDR3 spans 15 residues. CDR1 and CDR2 (germline): SGDLS, YYNGEE. Deletions cut 0 bases from V and 6 bases from J, with 10 bases between. CDR3 DNA sequence: TGTGCCAGCAGCGTAGAAGACAGTCTTAATTCACCCCTCCACTTT. This translates into CASSVEDSLNSPLHF.

The genes are TRBV10-1 and TRBJ2-1; 12 bases fit TRBD2. Germline values: CDR1 WNHNN, CDR2 SYGVQD (reference sequence). This CDR3 comprises 15 residues. V dropped 7 bases and J dropped 9; count of bases not matched to a gene: 10. CDR3 nucleotide sequence: TGCGCCAGCACAGCAGGACTAGCGGGGCCCGGTGAGCAGTTCTTC. It is translated as CASTAGLAGPGEQFF.

The rearrangement uses TRBV11-3 and TRBJ2-7; D call uncertain. The germline V and J ends were trimmed by 0 bases and 3 bases, with 6 bases remaining between them. Germline V CDR1 and CDR2: SGHNT, YENEEA. The CDR3 spans 13 residues. CDR3 bases: TGTGCCAGCAGCTTAGAGGCAAACTACGAGCAGTACTTC. Translated, it gives CASSLEANYEQYF.

The CDR3 nucleotides are TGTGCCAGCAGCCAAGATTGGGGAGGAGGGCCCCGCAACTATGGCTACACCTTC. Protein product: CASSQDWGGGPRNYGYTF. The chain combines TRBV3-1 (or the pseudogene TRBV3-2) with TRBJ1-2; no firm D call. V was trimmed by 0 bases and J by 2 bases, leaving 19 bases between them. Germline loops: CDR1 LGHDT, CDR2 YNNKEL (reference sequence). The CDR3 contains 18 residues.

V usage is TRBV28 and J usage is TRBJ2-7, with TRBD2 identical over 10 bases. The V and J ends lost 6 bases and 4 bases, in that order; junction bases with no gene match: 12. This CDR3 is 16 amino acids long. Germline V gives CDR1 MDHEN, CDR2 SYDVKM. CDR3 protein: CASSPWTSGRPYEQYF. CDR3 in DNA: TGTGCCAGCAGCCCTTGGACTAGCGGAAGACCTTACGAGCAGTACTTC.

This chain connects TRBV18 to TRBJ2-1, with 7 nucleotides matching TRBD2. CDR3 length equals 17 residues. With V trimmed by 3 bases and J by 0 bases, 8 bases remained unmatched. CDR1 is KGHSH and CDR2 is LQKENI in the germline V gene. CDR3 protein: CASSPLAEWSSYNEQFF. The DNA of the CDR3 is TGTGCCAGCTCACCTCTAGCGGAGTGGAGCTCCTACAATGAGCAGTTCTTC.

This chain uses TRBV10-2 with TRBJ1-1, with D possibly TRBD1 on 6 matching bases. The CDR3 runs to 14 residues. V was shortened by 7 bases and J by 2 bases, with 14 bases between the two germline ends. The V gene's germline CDR1 is WSHSY and CDR2 SAAADI. The CDR3 sequence: CASTTAGANTEAFF. Here the CDR3 DNA reads TGCGCCAGCACAACCGCGGGGGCCAACACTGAAGCTTTCTTT.

The chain has TRBV19 and TRBJ1-5; TRBD1 agrees at 8 bases. The J segment lost 7 bases and the V segment lost 5 bases, leaving 7 bases of the junction unmatched. CDR3 length equals 14 residues. From germline, CDR1 is LNHDA and CDR2 SQIVND (reference sequence). The CDR3 DNA reads as TGTGCCAGTAGTGATGGACAGGGCATACAGCCCCAGCATTTT. Protein: CASSDGQGIQPQHF.

The chain joins TRBV5-1 to TRBJ2-7, with 7 bases fitting TRBD1. CDR3 length: 16 amino acids. The J segment lost 4 bases and the V segment lost 4 bases, leaving 14 bases of the junction unmatched. Germline V lookup: CDR1 SGHRS, CDR2 YFSETQ. The CDR3 DNA sequence: TGCGCCAGCAGCCTGCAGACAGGGCCTAACCCTTACGAGCAGTACTTC. Its translation is CASSLQTGPNPYEQYF.